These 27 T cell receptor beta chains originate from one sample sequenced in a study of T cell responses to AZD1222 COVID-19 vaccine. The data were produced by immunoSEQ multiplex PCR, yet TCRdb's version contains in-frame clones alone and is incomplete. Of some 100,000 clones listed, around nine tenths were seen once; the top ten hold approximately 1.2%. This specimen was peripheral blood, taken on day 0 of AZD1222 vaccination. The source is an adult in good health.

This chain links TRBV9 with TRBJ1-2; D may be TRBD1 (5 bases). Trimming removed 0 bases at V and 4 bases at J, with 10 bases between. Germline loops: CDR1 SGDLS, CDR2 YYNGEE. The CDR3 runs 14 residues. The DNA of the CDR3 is TGTGCCAGCAGCGTAGGGGGGTCTACCTATGGCTACACCTTC. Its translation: CASSVGGSTYGYTF.

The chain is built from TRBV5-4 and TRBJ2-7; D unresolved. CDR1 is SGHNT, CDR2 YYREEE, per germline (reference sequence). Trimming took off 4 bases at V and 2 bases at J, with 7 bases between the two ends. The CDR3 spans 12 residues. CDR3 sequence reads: CASSLSPYEQYF. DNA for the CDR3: TGTGCCAGCAGCCTGTCCCCCTACGAGCAGTACTTC.

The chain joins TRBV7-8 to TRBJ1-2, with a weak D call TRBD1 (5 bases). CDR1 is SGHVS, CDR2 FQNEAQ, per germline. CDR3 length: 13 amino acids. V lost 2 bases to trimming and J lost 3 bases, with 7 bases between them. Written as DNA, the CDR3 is TGTGCCAGCAGCTTATACAGGCACTATGGCTACACCTTC. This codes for CASSLYRHYGYTF.

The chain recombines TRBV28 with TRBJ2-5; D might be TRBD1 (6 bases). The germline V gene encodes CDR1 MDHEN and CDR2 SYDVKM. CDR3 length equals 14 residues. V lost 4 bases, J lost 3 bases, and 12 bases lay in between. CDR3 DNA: TGTGCCAGCAGTTCGTTGACAGGAGAAGAGACCCAGTACTTC. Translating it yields CASSSLTGEETQYF.

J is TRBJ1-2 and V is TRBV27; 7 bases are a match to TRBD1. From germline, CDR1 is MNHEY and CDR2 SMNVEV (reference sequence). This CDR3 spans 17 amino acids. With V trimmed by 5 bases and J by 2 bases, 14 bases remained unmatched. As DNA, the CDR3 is TGTGCCAGCAGTCCGCTCGGGCTGCAGGGGGGGAACTATGGCTACACCTTC. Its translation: CASSPLGLQGGNYGYTF.

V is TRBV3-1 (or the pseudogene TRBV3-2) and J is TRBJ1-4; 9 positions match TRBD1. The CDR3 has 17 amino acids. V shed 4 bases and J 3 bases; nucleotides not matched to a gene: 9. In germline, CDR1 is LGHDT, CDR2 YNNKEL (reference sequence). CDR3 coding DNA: TGTGCCAGCAGCCCCACCCGACAGGGGGTAGCTAATGAAAAACTGTTTTTT. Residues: CASSPTRQGVANEKLFF.

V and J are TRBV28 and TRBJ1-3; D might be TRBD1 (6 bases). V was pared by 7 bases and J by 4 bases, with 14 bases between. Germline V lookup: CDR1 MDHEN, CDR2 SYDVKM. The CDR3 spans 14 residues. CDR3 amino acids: CASNKAGAGNTIYF. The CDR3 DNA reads TGTGCCAGCAACAAGGCAGGGGCCGGAAACACCATATATTTT.

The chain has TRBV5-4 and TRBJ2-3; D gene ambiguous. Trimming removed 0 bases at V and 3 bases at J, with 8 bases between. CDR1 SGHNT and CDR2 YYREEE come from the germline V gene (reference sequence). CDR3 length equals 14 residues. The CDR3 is CASSLEPGTDTQYF. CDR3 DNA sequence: TGTGCCAGCAGCTTGGAACCGGGTACAGATACGCAGTATTTT.

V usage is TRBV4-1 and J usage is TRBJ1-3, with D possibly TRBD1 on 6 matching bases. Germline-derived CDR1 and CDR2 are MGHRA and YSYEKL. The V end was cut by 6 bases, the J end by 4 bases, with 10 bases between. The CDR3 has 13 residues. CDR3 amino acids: CASRAGQGNTIYF. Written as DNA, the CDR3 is TGCGCCAGCAGGGCGGGACAAGGAAACACCATATATTTT.

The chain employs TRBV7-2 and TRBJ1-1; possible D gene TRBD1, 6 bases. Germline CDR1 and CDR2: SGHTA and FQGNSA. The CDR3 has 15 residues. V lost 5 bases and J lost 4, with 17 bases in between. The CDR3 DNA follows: TGTGCCAGCAGCATAACCTCAGGGGTGGGCACTGAAGCTTTCTTT. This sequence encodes CASSITSGVGTEAFF.

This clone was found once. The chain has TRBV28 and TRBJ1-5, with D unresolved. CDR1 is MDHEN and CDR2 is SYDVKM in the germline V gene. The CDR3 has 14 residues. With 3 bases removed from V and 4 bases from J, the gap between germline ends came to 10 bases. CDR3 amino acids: CASSFPTLNQPQHF. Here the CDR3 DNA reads TGTGCCAGCAGTTTTCCAACCCTTAATCAGCCCCAGCATTTT.

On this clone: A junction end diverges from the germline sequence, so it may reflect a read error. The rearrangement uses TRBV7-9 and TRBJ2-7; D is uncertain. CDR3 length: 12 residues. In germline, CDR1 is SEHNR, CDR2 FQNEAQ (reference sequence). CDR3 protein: CASSLDQTSSMF. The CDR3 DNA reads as TGTGCCAGCAGCTTGGACCAGACATCGTCCATGTTC.

As DNA, the CDR3 is TGTGCCAGCAGCCCACGCGGACACGTGGGGGACATACAAGAGACCCAGTACTTC. Translating it yields CASSPRGHVGDIQETQYF. The J gene is TRBJ2-5, the V gene TRBV13; D is perhaps TRBD1 (6 bases). With 5 bases removed from V and 2 bases from J, the gap between germline ends came to 24 bases. The CDR3 covers 18 residues. CDR1 and CDR2 (germline): PRHDT, FYEKMQ (reference sequence).

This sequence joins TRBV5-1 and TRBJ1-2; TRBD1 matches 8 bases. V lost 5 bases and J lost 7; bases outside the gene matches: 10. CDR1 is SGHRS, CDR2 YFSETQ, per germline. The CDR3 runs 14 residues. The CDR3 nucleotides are TGCGCCAGCAGTTTTGACAGGGGTCTAGGTGGCTACACCTTC. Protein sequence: CASSFDRGLGGYTF. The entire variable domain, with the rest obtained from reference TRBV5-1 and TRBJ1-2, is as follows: KAGVTQTPRYLIKTRGQQVTLSCSPISGHRSVSWYQQTPGQGLQFLFEYFSETQRNKGNFPGRFSGRQFSNSRSEMNVSTLELGDSALYLCASSFDRGLGGYTFGSGTRLTVV.

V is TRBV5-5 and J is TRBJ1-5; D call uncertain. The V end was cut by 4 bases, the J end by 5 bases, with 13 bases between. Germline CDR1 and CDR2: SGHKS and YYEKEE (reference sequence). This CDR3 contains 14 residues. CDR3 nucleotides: TGTGCCAGCAGCCCGGGAAGGTTAGATCAGCCCCAGCATTTT. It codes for CASSPGRLDQPQHF.

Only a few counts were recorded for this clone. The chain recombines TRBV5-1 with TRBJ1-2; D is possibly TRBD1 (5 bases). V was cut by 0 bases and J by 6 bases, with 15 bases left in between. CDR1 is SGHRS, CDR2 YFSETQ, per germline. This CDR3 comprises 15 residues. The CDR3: CASSLAPGLADGYTF. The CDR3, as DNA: TGCGCCAGCAGCTTGGCCCCAGGGCTGGCGGATGGCTACACCTTC. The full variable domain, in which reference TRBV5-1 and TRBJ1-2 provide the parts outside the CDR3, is KAGVTQTPRYLIKTRGQQVTLSCSPISGHRSVSWYQQTPGQGLQFLFEYFSETQRNKGNFPGRFSGRQFSNSRSEMNVSTLELGDSALYLCASSLAPGLADGYTFGSGTRLTVV.

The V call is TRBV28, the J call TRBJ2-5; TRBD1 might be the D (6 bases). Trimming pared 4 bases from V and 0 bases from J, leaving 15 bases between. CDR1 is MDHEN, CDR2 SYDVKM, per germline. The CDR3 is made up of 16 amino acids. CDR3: CASSSLRRGYQETQYF. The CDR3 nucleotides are TGTGCCAGCAGTTCTTTGAGAAGGGGGTACCAAGAGACCCAGTACTTC.

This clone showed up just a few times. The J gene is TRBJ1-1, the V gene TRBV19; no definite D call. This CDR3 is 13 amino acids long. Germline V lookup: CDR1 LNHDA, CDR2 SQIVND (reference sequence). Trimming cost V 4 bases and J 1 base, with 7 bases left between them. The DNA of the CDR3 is TGTGCCAGTAGTAAGGGTCCGAACACTGAAGCTTTCTTT. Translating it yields CASSKGPNTEAFF.

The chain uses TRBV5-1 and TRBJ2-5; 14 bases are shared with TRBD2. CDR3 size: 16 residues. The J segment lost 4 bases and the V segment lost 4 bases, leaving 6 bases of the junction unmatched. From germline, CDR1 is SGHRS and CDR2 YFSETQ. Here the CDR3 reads CASSLTSGGALETQYF. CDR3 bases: TGCGCCAGCAGCCTGACTAGCGGGGGGGCGTTAGAGACCCAGTACTTC. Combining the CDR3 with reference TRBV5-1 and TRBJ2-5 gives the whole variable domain KAGVTQTPRYLIKTRGQQVTLSCSPISGHRSVSWYQQTPGQGLQFLFEYFSETQRNKGNFPGRFSGRQFSNSRSEMNVSTLELGDSALYLCASSLTSGGALETQYFGPGTRLLVL.

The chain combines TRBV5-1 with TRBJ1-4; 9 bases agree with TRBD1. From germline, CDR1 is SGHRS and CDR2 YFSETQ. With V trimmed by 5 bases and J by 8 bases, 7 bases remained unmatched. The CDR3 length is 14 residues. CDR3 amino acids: CASRPGTGKEKLFF. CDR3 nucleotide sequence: TGCGCCAGCAGGCCCGGGACAGGGAAGGAAAAACTGTTTTTT.

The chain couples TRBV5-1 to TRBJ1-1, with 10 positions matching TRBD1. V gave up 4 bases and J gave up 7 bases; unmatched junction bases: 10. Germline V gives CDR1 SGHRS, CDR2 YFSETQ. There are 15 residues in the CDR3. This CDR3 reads CASSLQTGGKGEAFF. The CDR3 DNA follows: TGCGCCAGCAGCCTACAGACAGGGGGCAAGGGTGAAGCTTTCTTT.

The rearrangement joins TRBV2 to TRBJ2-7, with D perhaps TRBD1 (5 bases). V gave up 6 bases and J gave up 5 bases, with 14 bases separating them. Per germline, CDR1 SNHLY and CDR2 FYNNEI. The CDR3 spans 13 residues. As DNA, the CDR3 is TGTGCCAGCAGGAAGACAGCCCCTGACGAGCAGTACTTC. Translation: CASRKTAPDEQYF.

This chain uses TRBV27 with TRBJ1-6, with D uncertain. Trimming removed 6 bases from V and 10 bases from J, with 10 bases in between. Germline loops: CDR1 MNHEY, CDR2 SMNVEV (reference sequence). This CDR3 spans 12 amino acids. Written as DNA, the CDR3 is TGTGCCAGCAGGGGTGGTGGCTCACCCCTCCACTTT. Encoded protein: CASRGGGSPLHF.

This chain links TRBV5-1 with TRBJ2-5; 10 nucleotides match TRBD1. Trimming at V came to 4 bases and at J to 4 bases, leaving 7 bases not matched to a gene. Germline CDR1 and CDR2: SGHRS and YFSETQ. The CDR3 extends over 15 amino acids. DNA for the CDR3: TGCGCCAGCAGCCCATCTGGACAGGGGGGAGAGACCCAGTACTTC. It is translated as CASSPSGQGGETQYF.

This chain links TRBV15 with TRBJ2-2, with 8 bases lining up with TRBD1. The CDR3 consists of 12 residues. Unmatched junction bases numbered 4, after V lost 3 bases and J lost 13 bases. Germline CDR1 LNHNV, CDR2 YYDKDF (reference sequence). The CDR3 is CATSRGQETLFF. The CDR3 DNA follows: TGTGCCACCAGCAGGGGACAGGAAACGCTGTTTTTT.

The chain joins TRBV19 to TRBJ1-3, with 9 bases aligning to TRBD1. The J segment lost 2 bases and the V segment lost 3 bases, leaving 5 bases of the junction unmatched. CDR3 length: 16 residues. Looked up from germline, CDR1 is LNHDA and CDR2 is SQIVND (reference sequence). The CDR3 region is CASSMHRGRTGNTIYF. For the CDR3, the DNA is TGTGCCAGTAGTATGCACAGGGGGCGGACTGGAAACACCATATATTTT.

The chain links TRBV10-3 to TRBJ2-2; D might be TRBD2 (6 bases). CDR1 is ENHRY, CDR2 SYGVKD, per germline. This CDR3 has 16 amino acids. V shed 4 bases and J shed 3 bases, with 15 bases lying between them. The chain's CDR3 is CAISVRRGADTGELFF. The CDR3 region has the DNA TGTGCCATCAGTGTGAGGAGGGGTGCGGACACCGGGGAGCTGTTTTTT.